These 2 T cell receptor beta chains were sequenced from one sample in a study of T cells in severe cutaneous drug reactions. The iRepertoire multiplex PCR system with TCR subtype-specific primers built both bulk and single-cell libraries. No DNA is given; TCRdb re-called the multiplex PCR reads and lists each CDR3 protein once. Seen in this sample are approximately 5,000 distinct CDR3 sequences; the ten most common clones hold 15%. Sequenced patients had Stevens-Johnson syndrome or toxic epidermal necrolysis caused by carbamazepine. Sequenced material: PBMCs. Receptors originate from a human donor with a severe cutaneous adverse drug reaction.

The chain links TRBV2 to TRBJ1-1; lacking DNA, the TRBD1 call made by TCRdb goes unchecked. Germline V gene lookup returns CDR1 SNHLY and CDR2 FYNNEI. This CDR3 spans 14 amino acids. CDR3 region: CANLRDGMNTEAFF.

This chain joins TRBV4-2 and TRBJ1-1; TCRdb's assignment of TRBD1 cannot be checked, as there is no DNA. The germline V gene has CDR1 LGHNA and CDR2 YNFKEQ. The CDR3 is 18 residues long. The chain's CDR3 is CASSPFTRTGQKLTEAFF.